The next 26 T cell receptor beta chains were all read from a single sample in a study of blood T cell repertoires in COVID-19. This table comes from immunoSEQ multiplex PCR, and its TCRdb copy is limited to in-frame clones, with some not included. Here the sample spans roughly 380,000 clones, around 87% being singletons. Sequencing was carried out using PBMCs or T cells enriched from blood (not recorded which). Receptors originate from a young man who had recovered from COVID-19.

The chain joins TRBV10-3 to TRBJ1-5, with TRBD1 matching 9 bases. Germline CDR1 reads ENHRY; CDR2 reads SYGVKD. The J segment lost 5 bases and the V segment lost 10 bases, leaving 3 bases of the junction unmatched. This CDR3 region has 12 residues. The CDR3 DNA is TGTGCCACGGGACAGGGTGATCAGCCCCAGCATTTT. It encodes CATGQGDQPQHF.

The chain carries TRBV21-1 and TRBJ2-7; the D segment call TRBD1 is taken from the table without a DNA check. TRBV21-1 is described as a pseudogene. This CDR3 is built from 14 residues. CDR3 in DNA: TGTGCCAGCAGTCCGAACAGACCAATTTACGAGCAGTACTTC. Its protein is CASSPNRPIYEQYF.

Written as DNA, the CDR3 is TGTGCCAGTAGCGCCTTGACAGGAGACAATATTAACAATGAGCAGTTCTTC. This sequence encodes CASSALTGDNINNEQFF. The chain recombines TRBV19 with TRBJ2-1, with D tentatively TRBD1 (6 bases). Germline V gives CDR1 LNHDA, CDR2 SQIVND (reference sequence). The V end lost 6 bases, the J end lost 5 bases, and 23 bases lay between the germline ends. This CDR3 contains 17 residues.

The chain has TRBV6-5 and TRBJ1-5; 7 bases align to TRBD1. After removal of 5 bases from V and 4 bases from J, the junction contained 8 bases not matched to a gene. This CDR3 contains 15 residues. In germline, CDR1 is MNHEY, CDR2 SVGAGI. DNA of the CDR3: TGTGCCAGCAGTCTGGGACAGCTTGGAAATCAGCCCCAGCATTTT. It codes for CASSLGQLGNQPQHF.

This CDR3 is CAWSRTAVPAYGYTF. CDR3 DNA: TGTGCCTGGAGTAGGACAGCGGTCCCTGCTTATGGCTACACCTTC. The genes are TRBV30 and TRBJ1-2, with D maybe TRBD1 (6 bases). The CDR3 sequence is 15 residues long. V lost 2 bases and J lost 5, with 18 bases in between. Germline CDR1 GTSNPN, CDR2 SVGIG (reference sequence). The variable domain in full, completed from reference TRBV30 and TRBJ1-2, reads SQTIHQWPATLVQPVGSPLSLECTVEGTSNPNLYWYRQAAGRGLQLLFYSVGIGQISSEVPQNLSASRPQDRQFILSSKKLLLSDSGFYLCAWSRTAVPAYGYTFGSGTRLTVV.

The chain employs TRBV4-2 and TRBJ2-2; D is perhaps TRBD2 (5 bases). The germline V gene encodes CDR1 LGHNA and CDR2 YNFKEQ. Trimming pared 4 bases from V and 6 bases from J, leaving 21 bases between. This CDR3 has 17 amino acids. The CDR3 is CASSPSRGSGYAGELFF. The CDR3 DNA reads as TGTGCCAGCAGCCCCTCCAGAGGGTCCGGGTATGCCGGGGAGCTGTTTTTT.

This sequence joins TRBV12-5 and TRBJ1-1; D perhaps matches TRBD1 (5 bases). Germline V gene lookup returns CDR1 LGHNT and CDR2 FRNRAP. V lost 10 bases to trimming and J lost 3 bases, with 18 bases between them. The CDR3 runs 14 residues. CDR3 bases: TGTGCTACCAGCCAGGGACTAGAGGACACTGAAGCTTTCTTT. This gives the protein CATSQGLEDTEAFF.

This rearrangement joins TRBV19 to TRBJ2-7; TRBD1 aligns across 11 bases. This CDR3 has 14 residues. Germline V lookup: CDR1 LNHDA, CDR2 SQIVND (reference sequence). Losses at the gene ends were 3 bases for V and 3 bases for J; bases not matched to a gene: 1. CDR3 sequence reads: CASSMGTGGYEQYF. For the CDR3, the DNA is TGTGCCAGTAGTATGGGGACAGGGGGCTACGAGCAGTACTTC. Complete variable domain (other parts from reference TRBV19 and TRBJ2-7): DGGITQSPKYLFRKEGQNVTLSCEQNLNHDAMYWYRQDPGQGLRLIYYSQIVNDFQKGDIAEGYSVSREKKESFPLTVTSAQKNPTAFYLCASSMGTGGYEQYFGPGTRLTVT.

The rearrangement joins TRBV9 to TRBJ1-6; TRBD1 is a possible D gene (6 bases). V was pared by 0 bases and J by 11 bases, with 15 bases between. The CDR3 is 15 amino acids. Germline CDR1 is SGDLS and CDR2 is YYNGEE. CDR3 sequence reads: CASSVAAGAGAPLHF. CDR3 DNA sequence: TGTGCCAGCAGCGTAGCAGCTGGGGCAGGGGCACCCCTCCACTTT.

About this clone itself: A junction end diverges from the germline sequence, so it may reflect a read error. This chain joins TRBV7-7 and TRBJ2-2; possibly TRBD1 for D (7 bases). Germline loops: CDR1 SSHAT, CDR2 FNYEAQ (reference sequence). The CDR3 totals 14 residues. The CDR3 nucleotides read TGTGCTAGCAGCTCCCAGGGGGGCACCGGGGAGCTGTTTTTT. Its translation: CASSSQGGTGELFF.

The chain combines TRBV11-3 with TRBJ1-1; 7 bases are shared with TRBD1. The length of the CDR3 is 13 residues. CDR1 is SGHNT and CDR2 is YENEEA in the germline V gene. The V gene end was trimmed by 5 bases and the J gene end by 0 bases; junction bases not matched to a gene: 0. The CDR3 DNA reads TGTGCCAGCAGCCAGGGGGTGAACACTGAAGCTTTCTTT. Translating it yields CASSQGVNTEAFF.

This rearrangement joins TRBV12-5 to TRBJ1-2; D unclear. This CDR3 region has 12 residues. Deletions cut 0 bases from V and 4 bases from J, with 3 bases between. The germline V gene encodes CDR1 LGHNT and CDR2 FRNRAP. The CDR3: CASGLVSYGYTF. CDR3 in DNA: TGTGCTAGTGGTTTGGTCTCCTATGGCTACACCTTC.

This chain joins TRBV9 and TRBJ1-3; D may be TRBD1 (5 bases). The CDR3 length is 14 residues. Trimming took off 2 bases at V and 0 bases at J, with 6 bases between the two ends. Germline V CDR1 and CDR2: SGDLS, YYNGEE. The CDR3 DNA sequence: TGTGCCAGCAGCGTCAGGGACTCTGGAAACACCATATATTTT. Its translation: CASSVRDSGNTIYF.

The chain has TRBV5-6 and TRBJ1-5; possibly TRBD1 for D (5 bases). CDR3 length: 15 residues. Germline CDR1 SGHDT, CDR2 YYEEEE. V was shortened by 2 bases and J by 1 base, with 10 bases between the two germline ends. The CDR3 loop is CASSFLQGSNQPQHF. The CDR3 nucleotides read TGTGCCAGCAGCTTCCTGCAGGGAAGCAATCAGCCCCAGCATTTT.

CDR3 sequence: CASGEGGFGNQPQHF. CDR3 in DNA: TGTGCCAGCGGAGAGGGCGGGTTTGGCAATCAGCCCCAGCATTTT. This chain joins TRBV27 and TRBJ1-5; D gene unclear. CDR1 MNHEY and CDR2 SMNVEV come from the germline V gene (reference sequence). Trimming shortened V by 8 bases and J by 2 bases, and 16 bases separated the two germline ends. The CDR3 has 15 amino acids.

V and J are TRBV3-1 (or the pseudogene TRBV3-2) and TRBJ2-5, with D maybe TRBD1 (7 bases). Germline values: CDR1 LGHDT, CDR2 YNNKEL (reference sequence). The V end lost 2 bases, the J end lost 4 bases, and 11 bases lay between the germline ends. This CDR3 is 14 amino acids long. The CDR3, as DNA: TGTGCCAGCAGCCAACAGGGGGGCCGAGAGACCCAGTACTTC. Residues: CASSQQGGRETQYF.

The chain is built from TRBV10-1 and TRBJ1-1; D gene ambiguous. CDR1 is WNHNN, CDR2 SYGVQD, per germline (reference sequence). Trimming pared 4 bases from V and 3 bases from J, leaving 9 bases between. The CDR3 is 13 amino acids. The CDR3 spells CASSGQRYTEAFF. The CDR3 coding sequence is TGCGCCAGCAGTGGTCAGCGATACACTGAAGCTTTCTTT.

The CDR3 DNA sequence: TGTGCCAGCAGCTCCCTAGGCAGGGGGCTTAACACCGGGGAGCTGTTTTTT. Translated: CASSSLGRGLNTGELFF. The gene calls are TRBV5-4 and TRBJ2-2, with 8 bases matching TRBD1. The CDR3 has 17 amino acids. Germline CDR1 is SGHNT and CDR2 is YYREEE (reference sequence). V trimming: 3 bases; J trimming: 2 bases; junction bases outside the gene matches: 9.

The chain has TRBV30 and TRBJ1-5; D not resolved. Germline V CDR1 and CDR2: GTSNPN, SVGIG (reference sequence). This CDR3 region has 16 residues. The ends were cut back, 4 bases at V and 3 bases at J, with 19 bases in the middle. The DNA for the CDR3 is TGTGCCTGGAACGAACCCCTACTATTGAACAATCAGCCCCAGCATTTT. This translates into CAWNEPLLLNNQPQHF. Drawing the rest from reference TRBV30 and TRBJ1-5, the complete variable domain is SQTIHQWPATLVQPVGSPLSLECTVEGTSNPNLYWYRQAAGRGLQLLFYSVGIGQISSEVPQNLSASRPQDRQFILSSKKLLLSDSGFYLCAWNEPLLLNNQPQHFGDGTRLSIL.

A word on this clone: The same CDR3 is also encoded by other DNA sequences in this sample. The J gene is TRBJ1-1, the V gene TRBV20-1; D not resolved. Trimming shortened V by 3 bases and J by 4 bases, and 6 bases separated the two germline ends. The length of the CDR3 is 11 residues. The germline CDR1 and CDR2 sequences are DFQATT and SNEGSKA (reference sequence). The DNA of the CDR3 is TGCAGTGCTAGTAGAGCCACTGAAGCTTTCTTT. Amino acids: CSASRATEAFF.

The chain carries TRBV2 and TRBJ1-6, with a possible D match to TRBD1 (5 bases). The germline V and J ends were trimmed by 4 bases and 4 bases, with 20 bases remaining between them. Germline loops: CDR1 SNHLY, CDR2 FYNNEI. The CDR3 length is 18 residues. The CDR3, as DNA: TGTGCCAGCAGTGGGCCCGATGGCAGGGTGGAATATAATTCACCCCTCCACTTT. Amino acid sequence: CASSGPDGRVEYNSPLHF.

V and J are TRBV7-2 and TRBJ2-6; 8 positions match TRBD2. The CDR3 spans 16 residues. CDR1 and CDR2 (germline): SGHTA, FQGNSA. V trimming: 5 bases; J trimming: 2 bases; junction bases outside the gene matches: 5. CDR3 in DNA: TGTGCCAGCAGCCTCGGGAGGGCTACTGGGGCCAACGTCCTGACTTTC. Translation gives CASSLGRATGANVLTF.

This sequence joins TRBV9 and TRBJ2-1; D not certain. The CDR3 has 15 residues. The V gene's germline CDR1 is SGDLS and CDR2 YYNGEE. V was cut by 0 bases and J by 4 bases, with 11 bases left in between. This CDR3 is CASSVGTQSYNEQFF. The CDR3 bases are TGTGCCAGCAGCGTAGGCACCCAGTCTTACAATGAGCAGTTCTTC.

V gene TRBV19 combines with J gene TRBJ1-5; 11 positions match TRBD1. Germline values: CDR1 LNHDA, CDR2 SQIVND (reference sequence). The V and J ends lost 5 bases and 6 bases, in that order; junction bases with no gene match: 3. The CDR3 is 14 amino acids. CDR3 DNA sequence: TGTGCCAGTAGTGGGACAGGGGGAGGTCAGCCCCAGCATTTT. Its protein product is CASSGTGGGQPQHF.

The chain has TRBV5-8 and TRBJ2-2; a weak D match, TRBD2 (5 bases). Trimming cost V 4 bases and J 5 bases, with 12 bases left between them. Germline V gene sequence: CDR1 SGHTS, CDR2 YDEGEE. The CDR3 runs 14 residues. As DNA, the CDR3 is TGTGCCAGCAGCCCGATACGGGGAACCGGGGAGCTGTTTTTT. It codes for CASSPIRGTGELFF.

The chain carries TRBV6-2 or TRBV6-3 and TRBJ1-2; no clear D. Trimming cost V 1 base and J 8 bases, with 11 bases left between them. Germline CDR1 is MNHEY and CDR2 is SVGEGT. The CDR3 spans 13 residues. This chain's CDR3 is CASSYFGGRGYTF. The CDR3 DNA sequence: TGTGCCAGCAGTTACTTTGGAGGGAGAGGCTACACCTTC.